This record covers a single T cell receptor beta chain. V trimming: 2 bases; J trimming: 5 bases; junction bases outside the gene matches: 5. The CDR3 contains 15 residues. Germline CDR1 and CDR2: MNHEY and SMNVEV (reference sequence). The sample belongs to a study of T cell changes during pregnancy in multiple sclerosis. This table comes from immunoSEQ multiplex PCR, and its TCRdb copy is limited to in-frame clones, with some not included. The repertoire holds about 30,000 clones, with about 89% as singletons. The specimen was CD8+ T cells from peripheral blood mononuclear cells, collected in the second trimester of pregnancy. The clonotype originates from a female donor with multiple sclerosis, enrolled in a pregnancy study. The genes are TRBV27 and TRBJ1-5; 8 bases fit TRBD1. The CDR3 nucleotides read TGTGCCAGCAGTTTAGCAGGGGGCGCGGATCAGCCCCAGCATTTT. It yields the protein CASSLAGGADQPQHF.